The 9 T cell receptor beta chains in this list originate from one sample, sequenced in a study of blood T cell repertoires in COVID-19. Using immunoSEQ multiplex PCR, the repertoire was profiled, and TCRdb retains in-frame clones only, with some absent. The sample carries about 52,000 clones, 89% recorded once. Sequencing used peripheral blood. Receptor source: a man older than 75 with active or convalescent COVID-19.

The rearrangement links TRBV6-5 to TRBJ1-6, with D possibly TRBD1 on 6 matching bases. Germline V gene data show CDR1 as MNHEY and CDR2 as SVGAGI. This CDR3 comprises 13 residues. The CDR3 bases are TGTCTAACAGGGTTCTCCTATAATTCACCCCTCCACTTT. This sequence encodes CLTGFSYNSPLHF.

This clone has more than one count but fewer than ten. The J gene is TRBJ2-7, the V gene TRBV3-1 (or the pseudogene TRBV3-2); D gene unclear. V gave up 0 bases and J gave up 6 bases, with 12 bases separating them. The CDR3 is 14 residues long. The germline V gene encodes CDR1 LGHDT and CDR2 YNNKEL (reference sequence). The CDR3 is CASSQDIGSTEQYF. The CDR3 bases are TGTGCCAGCAGCCAAGATATCGGTTCTACCGAGCAGTACTTC.

This chain uses TRBV2 with TRBJ2-7, with TRBD1 matching 7 bases. Germline CDR1 SNHLY, CDR2 FYNNEI. The V gene end was trimmed by 6 bases and the J gene end by 3 bases; junction bases not matched to a gene: 8. The CDR3 is made up of 14 amino acids. The CDR3 spells CASRPGQKIYEQYF. Written as DNA, the CDR3 is TGTGCCAGCAGGCCGGGACAGAAAATCTACGAGCAGTACTTC.

The rearrangement uses TRBV7-2 and TRBJ2-7; TRBD1 agrees at 8 bases. Germline CDR1 SGHTA, CDR2 FQGNSA. The CDR3 sequence is 13 residues long. The V and J ends lost 7 bases and 8 bases, in that order; junction bases with no gene match: 10. The CDR3 DNA reads TGTGCCAGCACCACAACTTCCAGGGGGCAGCAGTACTTC. Amino acids: CASTTTSRGQQYF.

This CDR3 is CASSLSSDRGRTEAFF. The CDR3 coding sequence is TGTGCCAGCAGCTTATCCTCGGACAGGGGGCGGACTGAAGCTTTCTTT. The rearrangement uses TRBV7-2 and TRBJ1-1, with 11 bases lining up with TRBD1. The V and J ends lost 2 bases and 5 bases, in that order; junction bases with no gene match: 7. Germline lookup yields CDR1 SGHTA and CDR2 FQGNSA. This CDR3 region has 16 residues.

The rearrangement links TRBV6-5 to TRBJ2-7; perhaps TRBD1 as D (5 bases). The CDR3 totals 14 residues. Germline values: CDR1 MNHEY, CDR2 SVGAGI. Trimming left V 5 bases short and J 1 base short, with 12 bases between. The CDR3, as DNA: TGTGCCAGCAGTCACCGTGGACAATCCTACGAGCAGTACTTC. It codes for CASSHRGQSYEQYF.

The rearrangement uses TRBV7-2 and TRBJ1-1; D is unresolved. Trimming stripped 0 bases from V and 4 bases from J, with 12 bases between. Germline assignment: CDR1 SGHTA and CDR2 FQGNSA. This CDR3 comprises 15 residues. For the CDR3, the DNA is TGTGCCAGCAGCTTAGCTGGTGGGAGAGGCACTGAAGCTTTCTTT. Translating gives CASSLAGGRGTEAFF.

V and J are TRBV10-3 and TRBJ2-5; a possible D gene is TRBD1 (7 bases). The CDR3 length is 16 residues. CDR1 is ENHRY and CDR2 is SYGVKD in the germline V gene. Trimming shortened V by 5 bases and J by 10 bases, and 26 bases separated the two germline ends. The CDR3 DNA reads as TGTGCCATCAGTAGTGGACAGGCGGGGCACCAAGTTAACCAGTACTTC. The encoded protein is CAISSGQAGHQVNQYF.

The chain joins TRBV29-1 to TRBJ1-3; 8 bases agree with TRBD1. Germline V gene sequence: CDR1 SQVTM, CDR2 ANQGSEA. The CDR3 loop spans 13 amino acids. V lost 6 bases and J lost 6; bases outside the gene matches: 7. The CDR3 region is CSVTGQGPNTIYF. CDR3 in DNA: TGCAGCGTCACCGGACAGGGCCCAAACACCATATATTTT.